The sequence of this T cell receptor beta chain was determined in a study of cytomegalovirus exposure and HLA in healthy donors. The table lists this clone with a count of one. Its specificity is not known. Study findings and constraints: A few of the chains that were CMV-associated were confirmed in vitro to be specific for CMV antigens. Among TCR sequences, most were rare, though some public TCRs appeared in many donors.

Germline-derived CDR1 and CDR2 are SGHRS and YFSETQ. There are 14 residues in the CDR3. With 7 bases removed from V and 0 bases from J, the gap between germline ends came to 13 bases. PCR primers comprised 60 Vbeta and 13 Jbeta primers. Sequenced by immunoSEQ multiplex PCR; TCRdb stores in-frame clones only, minus some. The repertoire consists of 190,000 or so clones, with about four fifths occurring once and the leading ten covering roughly 0.095%. The receptor was derived from a boy aged 2 to 10 in good health and CMV-seronegative. The genes are TRBV5-1 and TRBJ2-5; D is perhaps TRBD1 (6 bases). Sequences were obtained from PBMCs. In DNA form, the CDR3 reads TGCGCCAGCTCGACAGGTCTTAACCAAGAGACCCAGTACTTC. It translates to CASSTGLNQETQYF.